Listed below are T cell receptor beta chains from one sample, sequenced in a study of shared T cell receptors in the human thymus. The protocol was immunoSEQ multiplex PCR, while the TCRdb copy is restricted to in-frame clones and leaves out a portion. Of some 760,000 clones in the sample, 70% to 90% were seen once. In addition, the sample was reused for a study of human thymus T cells.

Material for sequencing was thymocytes. The receptors stem from a girl under two years old with a congenital heart defect. The CDR3 runs from the conserved cysteine through the conserved F or W. D genes are given only for firm matches. Clone size is stated in some rows and not others, as once, few, many or a class when expanded.

CDR3 length: 11; clone size: NA; J gene: TRBJ1-1; D gene: NA; V gene: TRBV2; CDR3 DNA: TGTGCCAGCAAGGAGACTATCAGTGCTTTCTTT; CDR3 protein: CASKETISAFF
CDR3 length: 21; clone size: NA; J gene: TRBJ1-5; D gene: TRBD1; V gene: TRBV15; CDR3 DNA: TGTGCCACCAGTGCCGTTGTTCGCCGGGACAGGGGAAGGCAGCACAATCAGCCCCAGCATTTT; CDR3 protein: CATSAVVRRDRGRQHNQPQHF
CDR3 length: 15; clone size: NA; J gene: TRBJ1-2; D gene: TRBD1; V gene: TRBV6-5; CDR3 DNA: TGTGCCAGCAGTTACTATCAGGGGGCGGTCTATGGCTACACCTTC; CDR3 protein: CASSYYQGAVYGYTF
CDR3 length: 14; clone size: NA; J gene: TRBJ1-2; D gene: TRBD1; V gene: TRBV6-1; CDR3 DNA: TGTGCCAGCAGGAAGAGACAGGGAACCTATGGCTACACCTTC; CDR3 protein: CASRKRQGTYGYTF
CDR3 length: 17; clone size: NA; J gene: TRBJ1-2; D gene: NA; V gene: TRBV4-3; CDR3 DNA: TGCGCCAGCAGCCCCAGGGCGGGACGGAGTGTACTTGGCGGCTACACCTTC; CDR3 protein: CASSPRAGRSVLGGYTF
CDR3 length: 15; clone size: NA; J gene: TRBJ1-6; D gene: TRBD1; V gene: TRBV5-1; CDR3 DNA: TGCGCCAGCAGCTTGGGAGGGGACAGAAATTCACCCCTCCACTTT; CDR3 protein: CASSLGGDRNSPLHF
CDR3 length: 16; clone size: NA; J gene: TRBJ1-2; D gene: NA; V gene: TRBV4-1; CDR3 DNA: TGCGCCAGCAGCCAAACACCGAGGAGTACTAACTATGGCTACACCTTC; CDR3 protein: CASSQTPRSTNYGYTF
CDR3 length: 14; clone size: NA; J gene: TRBJ1-1; D gene: TRBD1; V gene: TRBV28; CDR3 DNA: TGTGCCAGCAACTTGGACAGGAGGAACACTGAAGCTTTCTTT; CDR3 protein: CASNLDRRNTEAFF
CDR3 length: 18; clone size: NA; J gene: TRBJ2-5; D gene: TRBD2; V gene: TRBV28; CDR3 DNA: TGTGCCAGCAGTCACGGGACTAGCGGGGGGAAAAACCAAGAGACCCAGTACTTC; CDR3 protein: CASSHGTSGGKNQETQYF
CDR3 length: 13; clone size: NA; J gene: TRBJ1-1; D gene: NA; V gene: TRBV27; CDR3 DNA: TGTGCCAGCTCGGAGGGTCGGGACACTGAAGCTTTCTTT; CDR3 protein: CASSEGRDTEAFF
CDR3 length: 20; clone size: NA; J gene: TRBJ2-6; D gene: TRBD2; V gene: TRBV18; CDR3 DNA: TGTGCCAGCTCACGTCGGACTAGCGGATACCCCTCCTCTGGGGCCAACGTCCTGACTTTC; CDR3 protein: CASSRRTSGYPSSGANVLTF
CDR3 length: 15; clone size: once; J gene: TRBJ2-7; D gene: NA; V gene: TRBV25-1; CDR3 DNA: TGTGCCAGCAGTGCCAGACGGTGGGGAGCCTACGAGCAGTACTTC; CDR3 protein: CASSARRWGAYEQYF
CDR3 length: 14; clone size: NA; J gene: TRBJ2-1; D gene: TRBD2; V gene: TRBV4-1; CDR3 DNA: TGCGCCAGCAGCCCGGGACTAGGCCCCAATGAGCAGTTCTTC; CDR3 protein: CASSPGLGPNEQFF
CDR3 length: 14; clone size: NA; J gene: TRBJ2-7; D gene: TRBD2; V gene: TRBV6-6; CDR3 DNA: TGTGCCAGCAGTCCCCTAGCGGGGGTTTGGGAGCAGTACTTC; CDR3 protein: CASSPLAGVWEQYF
CDR3 length: 18; clone size: NA; J gene: TRBJ2-1; D gene: NA; V gene: TRBV11-2; CDR3 DNA: TGTGCCAGCAGCCTGACATATACAGACAGGCACCCTTGTGGTGGGCAGTTCTTC; CDR3 protein: CASSLTYTDRHPCGGQFF
CDR3 length: 14; clone size: NA; J gene: TRBJ1-1; D gene: NA; V gene: TRBV6-6; CDR3 DNA: TGTGCCAGCAGTTATGTACGGGGTAACACTGAAGCTTTCTTT; CDR3 protein: CASSYVRGNTEAFF
CDR3 length: 18; clone size: NA; J gene: TRBJ1-1; D gene: TRBD1; V gene: TRBV19; CDR3 DNA: TGTGCCAGTAGCACTGGACAGGGCAACTCCTACATGAACACTGAAGCTTTCTTT; CDR3 protein: CASSTGQGNSYMNTEAFF
CDR3 length: 16; clone size: NA; J gene: TRBJ2-1; D gene: TRBD2; V gene: TRBV10-1; CDR3 DNA: TGCGCCAGCAGTGATGCCGTAGCGGGGGGGCCCAATGAGCAGTTCTTC; CDR3 protein: CASSDAVAGGPNEQFF
CDR3 length: 14; clone size: once; J gene: TRBJ1-6; D gene: TRBD1; V gene: TRBV4-1; CDR3 DNA: TGCGCCAGCAGCCAAGAGGACAGGGTTTTCCCCCTCCACTTT; CDR3 protein: CASSQEDRVFPLHF
CDR3 length: 15; clone size: once; J gene: TRBJ2-1; D gene: TRBD2; V gene: TRBV19; CDR3 DNA: TGTGCCAGTAGTCGCGGGGGGGCCTCCTACAATGAGCAGTTCTTC; CDR3 protein: CASSRGGASYNEQFF
CDR3 length: 19; clone size: NA; J gene: TRBJ1-1; D gene: NA; V gene: TRBV11-2; CDR3 DNA: TGTGCCAGCAGCTTAGGGGGACGGTGCGGGGATTGTGAGAACACTGAAGCTTTCTTT; CDR3 protein: CASSLGGRCGDCENTEAFF
CDR3 length: 21; clone size: NA; J gene: TRBJ2-7; D gene: TRBD1; V gene: TRBV5-1; CDR3 DNA: TGCGCCAGCAGCTTGGAAGTTAAGAGACAGGGGGTTTTGAGTGGCGACTACGAGCAGTACTTC; CDR3 protein: CASSLEVKRQGVLSGDYEQYF
CDR3 length: 14; clone size: NA; J gene: TRBJ2-3; D gene: TRBD1; V gene: TRBV25-1; CDR3 DNA: TGTGCCAGCATAGGGGACAGGAGCACAGATACGCAGTATTTT; CDR3 protein: CASIGDRSTDTQYF
CDR3 length: 14; clone size: NA; J gene: TRBJ1-6; D gene: NA; V gene: TRBV28; CDR3 DNA: TGTGCCAGCAGTCGACTTGGATCGAGTTCACCCCTCCACTTT; CDR3 protein: CASSRLGSSSPLHF
CDR3 length: 14; clone size: NA; J gene: TRBJ2-7; D gene: TRBD2; V gene: TRBV7-9; CDR3 DNA: TGTGCCAGCAGAGAGGGACTACCTCCCTACGAGCAGTACTTC; CDR3 protein: CASREGLPPYEQYF
CDR3 length: 17; clone size: NA; J gene: TRBJ1-6; D gene: TRBD1; V gene: TRBV5-4; CDR3 DNA: TGTGCCAGCAGCTTGGGGGGCCTAACAGGGGGACTTTCACCCCTCCACTTT; CDR3 protein: CASSLGGLTGGLSPLHF
CDR3 length: 16; clone size: once; J gene: TRBJ1-6; D gene: NA; V gene: TRBV28; CDR3 DNA: TGTGCCAGCACCCTGAGAGGGGGGGCACGAAATTCACCCCTCCACTTT; CDR3 protein: CASTLRGGARNSPLHF
CDR3 length: 16; clone size: NA; J gene: TRBJ1-6; D gene: NA; V gene: TRBV27; CDR3 DNA: TGTGCCAGCAGTTTACTGGGACTCGCGGCCAGTTCACCCCTCCACTTT; CDR3 protein: CASSLLGLAASSPLHF
CDR3 length: 15; clone size: NA; J gene: TRBJ1-2; D gene: TRBD1; V gene: TRBV5-1; CDR3 DNA: TGCGCCAGCAGCTGGGGGGACAGGGGGACTTATGGCTACACCTTC; CDR3 protein: CASSWGDRGTYGYTF
CDR3 length: 14; clone size: few; J gene: TRBJ2-7; D gene: TRBD1; V gene: TRBV5-1; CDR3 DNA: TGCGCCAGCAGCTTAGGGACAGGCGCCTACGAGCAGTACTTC; CDR3 protein: CASSLGTGAYEQYF
CDR3 length: 14; clone size: NA; J gene: TRBJ2-3; D gene: NA; V gene: TRBV19; CDR3 DNA: TGTGCCAGTAGTCAGCGATTGAGCACAGATACGCAGTATTTT; CDR3 protein: CASSQRLSTDTQYF
CDR3 length: 16; clone size: NA; J gene: TRBJ2-7; D gene: NA; V gene: TRBV7-2; CDR3 DNA: TGTGCCAGCAGCTTTTGGAGAGACAGGACCTCCTACGAGCAGTACTTC; CDR3 protein: CASSFWRDRTSYEQYF
CDR3 length: 14; clone size: NA; J gene: TRBJ1-2; D gene: TRBD1; V gene: TRBV2; CDR3 DNA: TGTGCCAGCATCTCTACGGGACAGGTGTATGGCTACACCTTC; CDR3 protein: CASISTGQVYGYTF
CDR3 length: 16; clone size: once; J gene: TRBJ2-6; D gene: NA; V gene: TRBV13; CDR3 DNA: TGTGCCAGCAGCTTAGGGGGACACTCTGGGGCCAACGTCCTGACTTTC; CDR3 protein: CASSLGGHSGANVLTF
CDR3 length: 14; clone size: NA; J gene: TRBJ1-4; D gene: TRBD1; V gene: TRBV27; CDR3 DNA: TGTGCCAGCAGTTTGGGACAGAGGGCAGAAAAACTGTTTTTT; CDR3 protein: CASSLGQRAEKLFF
CDR3 length: 20; clone size: few; J gene: TRBJ1-2; D gene: TRBD1; V gene: TRBV10-3; CDR3 DNA: TGTGCCATCAGTGATGGATTGATTTGTGACAGGGCCCCGATAGACTATGGCTACACCTTC; CDR3 protein: CAISDGLICDRAPIDYGYTF
CDR3 length: 14; clone size: NA; J gene: TRBJ1-1; D gene: NA; V gene: TRBV5-1; CDR3 DNA: TGCGCCAGCAGCTTGGCGGGAAAGAACACTGAAGCTTTCTTT; CDR3 protein: CASSLAGKNTEAFF
CDR3 length: 14; clone size: NA; J gene: TRBJ1-6; D gene: NA; V gene: TRBV9; CDR3 DNA: TGTGCCAGCAGCGTAGGACAGGATAATTCACCCCTCCACTTT; CDR3 protein: CASSVGQDNSPLHF
CDR3 length: 15; clone size: NA; J gene: TRBJ1-3; D gene: TRBD1; V gene: TRBV27; CDR3 DNA: TGTGCCAGCAGTCCCACAGGGGAAGAAGAAAACACCATATATTTT; CDR3 protein: CASSPTGEEENTIYF